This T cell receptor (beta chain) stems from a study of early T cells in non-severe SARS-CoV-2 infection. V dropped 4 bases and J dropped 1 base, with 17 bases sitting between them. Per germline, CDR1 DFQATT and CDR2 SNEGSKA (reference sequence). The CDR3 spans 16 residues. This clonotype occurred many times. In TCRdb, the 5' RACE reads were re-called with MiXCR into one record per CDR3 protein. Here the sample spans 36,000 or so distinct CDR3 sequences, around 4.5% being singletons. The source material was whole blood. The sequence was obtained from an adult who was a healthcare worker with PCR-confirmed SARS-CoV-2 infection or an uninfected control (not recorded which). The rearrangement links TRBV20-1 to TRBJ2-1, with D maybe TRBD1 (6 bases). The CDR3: CSANLGTGRSYNEQFF. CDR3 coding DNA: TGCAGTGCTAACTTAGGCACAGGGCGGTCCTACAATGAGCAGTTCTTC.